A single sample is the source of the 16 T cell receptor beta chains below, sequenced in a study of T cells after yellow fever vaccination. TCRdb ran MiXCR on the 5' RACE reads and lists one entry per CDR3 protein. Counted here are more than 65,000 distinct CDR3 sequences, less than 15% occurring once; the ten biggest clones make up about 26%. Sequenced material: CD8+ T cells not binding an NS4B(214-222) dextramer, sorted from PBMCs, taken about 20 days after the first yellow fever vaccination. The receptors come from a man aged 18 to 35 who received the YFV17D yellow fever vaccine.

This clonotype was seen a handful of times. The gene calls are TRBV5-4 and TRBJ2-7; 9 bases fit TRBD1. The germline V gene encodes CDR1 SGHNT and CDR2 YYREEE (reference sequence). This CDR3 spans 15 amino acids. Trimming cost V 4 bases and J 7 bases; bases outside gene matches: 12. The CDR3 coding sequence is TGTGCCAGCAGCAAAGGGACAGGGTCAAAGGAAGAGCAGTACGTC. This translates into CASSKGTGSKEEQYV.

This clonotype was counted between two and nine times. The V gene is TRBV9, the J gene TRBJ1-4, with D uncertain. CDR3 size: 15 residues. V gave up 0 bases and J gave up 0 bases, with 6 bases separating them. Per germline, CDR1 SGDLS and CDR2 YYNGEE. CDR3 region: CASSVGGSTNEKLFF. The CDR3 DNA sequence: TGTGCCAGCAGCGTAGGAGGGTCAACTAATGAAAAACTGTTTTTT.

This clonotype was seen a few times. The rearrangement joins TRBV4-3 to TRBJ1-5; the D is unclear. Germline lookup yields CDR1 LGHNA and CDR2 YSLEER. The CDR3 contains 15 residues. Trimming removed 3 bases at V and 0 bases at J, with 9 bases between. Written as DNA, the CDR3 is TGCGCCAGCAGCCATCGGCCGGTTAGCAATCAGCCCCAGCATTTT. The encoded protein is CASSHRPVSNQPQHF.

This clonotype was observed many times. This chain links TRBV6-2 or TRBV6-3 with TRBJ2-1; 7 bases are shared with TRBD1. The CDR3 is 13 amino acids. With V trimmed by 10 bases and J by 4 bases, 7 bases remained unmatched. From germline, CDR1 is MNHEY and CDR2 SVGEGT. The DNA of the CDR3 is TGTGCCATATCCGGGACAGAATACAATGAGCAGTTCTTC. It codes for CAISGTEYNEQFF.

A few counts support this clonotype. This rearrangement joins TRBV27 to TRBJ2-3; 9 nucleotides match TRBD2. Germline V gives CDR1 MNHEY, CDR2 SMNVEV (reference sequence). J was trimmed by 4 bases and V by 3 bases; bases with no gene match: 5. CDR3 length: 15 residues. The CDR3 region is CASSFAGGPPDTQYF. In DNA form, the CDR3 reads TGTGCCAGCAGTTTCGCGGGGGGGCCCCCAGATACGCAGTATTTT.

This clonotype was counted between two and nine times. This sequence joins TRBV27 and TRBJ2-2, with D hard to call. CDR1 MNHEY and CDR2 SMNVEV come from the germline V gene (reference sequence). This CDR3 is built from 13 residues. V lost 2 bases to trimming and J lost 5 bases, with 6 bases between them. CDR3: CASSLKQTGELFF. CDR3 sequence (DNA): TGTGCCAGCAGTTTAAAACAAACCGGGGAGCTGTTTTTT.

This chain joins TRBV7-3 and TRBJ2-5; TRBD1 matches 9 bases. V lost 5 bases and J lost 5; bases outside the gene matches: 18. The CDR3 has 18 amino acids. The germline gives CDR1 SGHTA, CDR2 FQGTGA. CDR3 coding DNA: TGTGCCAGCAGCCTTGGGAGTGCACCTGGACAGGGGATCGAGACCCAGTACTTC. Protein sequence: CASSLGSAPGQGIETQYF. Looking up the rest from reference TRBV7-3 and TRBJ2-5 gives the full variable domain: GAGVSQTPSNKVTEKGKYVELRCDPISGHTALYWYRQSLGQGPEFLIYFQGTGAADDSGLPNDRFFAVRPEGSVSTLKIQRTERGDSAVYLCASSLGSAPGQGIETQYFGPGTRLLVL.

This clonotype was detected only once. V gene TRBV20-1 combines with J gene TRBJ2-7, with D uncertain. There are 11 residues in the CDR3. CDR1 and CDR2 (germline): DFQATT, SNEGSKA (reference sequence). V dropped 5 bases and J dropped 4 bases, with 9 bases sitting between them. The CDR3 DNA sequence: TGCAGTGCTGCACGCGAATACGAGCAGTACTTC. Translated: CSAAREYEQYF.

The chain links TRBV24-1 to TRBJ2-4; perhaps TRBD1 as D (6 bases). The germline CDR1 and CDR2 sequences are KGHDR and SFDVKD. V lost 2 bases and J lost 7, with 11 bases in between. This CDR3 comprises 14 residues. The CDR3 here is CATSDSTDSNIQYF. As DNA, the CDR3 is TGTGCCACCAGTGATTCGACGGACAGTAACATTCAGTACTTC.

The V call is TRBV5-5, the J call TRBJ2-1; no reliable D call. In germline, CDR1 is SGHKS, CDR2 YYEKEE (reference sequence). The germline V and J ends were trimmed by 7 bases and 8 bases, with 13 bases remaining between them. The CDR3 loop spans 12 amino acids. The CDR3 protein is CASDDPLDEQFF. CDR3 nucleotides: TGTGCCAGCGACGACCCGTTAGATGAGCAGTTCTTC.

This clonotype was counted at least ten times. The chain has TRBV5-1 and TRBJ2-4; tentatively, D is TRBD1 or TRBD2 (5 bases each). The CDR3 is made up of 15 amino acids. Per the germline V gene, CDR1 is SGHRS and CDR2 is YFSETQ. With 4 bases removed from V and 8 bases from J, the gap between germline ends came to 19 bases. The CDR3 here is CASSILGAGGDIQYF. In DNA form, the CDR3 reads TGCGCCAGCAGCATCCTAGGGGCCGGAGGAGACATTCAGTACTTC.

This rearrangement joins TRBV6-1 to TRBJ2-7; 8 bases are a match to TRBD2. Per the germline V gene, CDR1 is MNHNS and CDR2 is SASEGT. The CDR3 totals 16 residues. With 10 bases clipped from V and 0 bases from J, the junction kept 14 bases outside the gene matches. Here the CDR3 reads CATETIVAGSSYEQYF. For the CDR3, the DNA is TGTGCCACTGAGACCATAGTAGCGGGGAGCTCCTACGAGCAGTACTTC.

At least ten counts were recorded for this clonotype. The chain has TRBV5-1 and TRBJ2-1; TRBD2 agrees at 7 bases. The V and J ends lost 4 bases and 9 bases, in that order; junction bases with no gene match: 7. CDR1 is SGHRS and CDR2 is YFSETQ in the germline V gene. The length of the CDR3 is 13 residues. The CDR3 region is CASSPGLDGEQFF. The CDR3 DNA reads as TGCGCCAGCAGCCCAGGACTAGACGGTGAGCAGTTCTTC.

This clonotype came up many times. The chain carries TRBV27 and TRBJ1-1; maybe TRBD1 (5 bases). Germline CDR1 reads MNHEY; CDR2 reads SMNVEV (reference sequence). The CDR3 runs to 14 residues. V was cut by 3 bases and J by 2 bases, with 10 bases left in between. The CDR3 here is CASSFSTANTEAFF. CDR3 DNA sequence: TGTGCCAGCAGTTTTTCGACAGCTAACACTGAAGCTTTCTTT.

This clonotype has more than one count but fewer than ten. The chain couples TRBV7-9 to TRBJ1-1; D ambiguous. The CDR3 sequence is 16 residues long. Germline CDR1 reads SEHNR; CDR2 reads FQNEAQ (reference sequence). The V end lost 0 bases, the J end lost 5 bases, and 16 bases lay between the germline ends. The CDR3 loop is CASSLARLGLGTEAFF. CDR3 sequence (DNA): TGTGCCAGCAGCTTAGCGCGCCTGGGCTTAGGGACTGAAGCTTTCTTT.

The chain carries TRBV29-1 and TRBJ2-3; 9 bases agree with TRBD2. Germline V gene data show CDR1 as SQVTM and CDR2 as ANQGSEA. The trim removed 5 bases at V and 3 bases at J, leaving 6 bases unmatched. There are 14 residues in the CDR3. The CDR3 sequence is CSVRPAGGTDTQYF. The CDR3, as DNA: TGCAGCGTTCGACCAGCGGGGGGAACAGATACGCAGTATTTT.